This T cell receptor beta chain is from a study of CD8 T cells in Susac syndrome. The RNA, about 0.45 to 1 ug, was put through reverse transcription using random hexamers. The amplification used immunoSEQ multiplex PCR on TCR beta CDR3; it spanned 54 Vbeta and 13 Jbeta. TCRdb reanalysed the immunoSEQ multiplex PCR reads using MiXCR and keeps one entry per CDR3 protein. The sample lists about 180,000 distinct CDR3 sequences, roughly 96% occurring once. Negative isolation yielded CD4+ and CD8+ T cells, and FACS enriched TEMRA cells. Germline CDR1 is SQVTM and CDR2 is ANQGSEA. The CDR3 has 10 amino acids. Deletions cut 5 bases from V and 5 bases from J, with 7 bases between. Study-wide points: Only a relatively small number of individuals were included in the TCR sequencing and HLA analysis.

Remarks on this clonotype: What it binds is unknown.

Sequencing was performed on CD8+ T cells from PBMCs. This receptor was taken from a human donor with multiple sclerosis. The V and J genes are TRBV29-1 and TRBJ2-7, with D unclear. The CDR3 sequence is CSVLTHEQYF. CDR3 DNA sequence: TGCAGCGTTCTTACCCACGAGCAGTACTTC.